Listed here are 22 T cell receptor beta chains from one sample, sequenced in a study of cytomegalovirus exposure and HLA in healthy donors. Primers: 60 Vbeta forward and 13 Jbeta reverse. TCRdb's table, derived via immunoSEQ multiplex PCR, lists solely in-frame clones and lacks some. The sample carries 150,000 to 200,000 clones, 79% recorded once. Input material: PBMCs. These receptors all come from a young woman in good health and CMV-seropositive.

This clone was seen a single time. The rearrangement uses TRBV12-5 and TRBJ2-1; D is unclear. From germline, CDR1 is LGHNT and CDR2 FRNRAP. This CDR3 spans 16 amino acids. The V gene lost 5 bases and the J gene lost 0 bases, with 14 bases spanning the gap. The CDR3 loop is CASGGSGTISYNEQFF. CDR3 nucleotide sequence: TGTGCTAGTGGTGGTTCTGGTACTATCTCCTACAATGAGCAGTTCTTC.

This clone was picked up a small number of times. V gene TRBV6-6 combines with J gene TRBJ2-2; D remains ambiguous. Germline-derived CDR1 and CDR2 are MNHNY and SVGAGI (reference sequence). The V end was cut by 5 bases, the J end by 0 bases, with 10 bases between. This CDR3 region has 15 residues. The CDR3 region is CASSPVRSNTGELFF. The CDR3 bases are TGTGCCAGCAGTCCAGTTCGTTCGAACACCGGGGAGCTGTTTTTT.

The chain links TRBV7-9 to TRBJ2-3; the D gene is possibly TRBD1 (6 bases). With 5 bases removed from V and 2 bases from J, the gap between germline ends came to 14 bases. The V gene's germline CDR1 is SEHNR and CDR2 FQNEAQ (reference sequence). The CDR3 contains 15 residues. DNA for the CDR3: TGTGCCAGCAGCGACGGACAGCAGATCACAGATACGCAGTATTTT. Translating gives CASSDGQQITDTQYF. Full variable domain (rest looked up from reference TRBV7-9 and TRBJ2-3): DTGVSQNPRHKITKRGQNVTFRCDPISEHNRLYWYRQTLGQGPEFLTYFQNEAQLEKSRLLSDRFSAERPKGSFSTLEIQRTEQGDSAMYLCASSDGQQITDTQYFGPGTRLTVL.

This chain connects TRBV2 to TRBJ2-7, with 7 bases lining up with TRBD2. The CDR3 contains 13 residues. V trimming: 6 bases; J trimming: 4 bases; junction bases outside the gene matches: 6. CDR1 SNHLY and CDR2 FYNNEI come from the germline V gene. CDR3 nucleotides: TGTGCCAGCAGCCTCGGGGGGTCGTACGAGCAGTACTTC. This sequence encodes CASSLGGSYEQYF.

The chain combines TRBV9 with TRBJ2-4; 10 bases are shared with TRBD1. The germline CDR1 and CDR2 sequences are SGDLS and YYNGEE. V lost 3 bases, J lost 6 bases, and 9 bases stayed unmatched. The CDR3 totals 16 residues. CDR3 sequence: CASSAPRTGGGNIQYF. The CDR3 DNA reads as TGTGCCAGCAGCGCCCCCCGGACAGGGGGGGGAAACATTCAGTACTTC. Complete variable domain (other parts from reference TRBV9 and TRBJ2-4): DSGVTQTPKHLITATGQRVTLRCSPRSGDLSVYWYQQSLDQGLQFLIQYYNGEERAKGNILERFSAQQFPDLHSELNLSSLELGDSALYFCASSAPRTGGGNIQYFGAGTRLSVL.

CDR3 protein: CASSQPGDRAHEQYF. The CDR3 region has the DNA TGCGCCAGCAGCCAGCCTGGAGACAGGGCCCACGAGCAGTACTTC. The chain recombines TRBV4-1 with TRBJ2-7, with TRBD1 matching 7 bases. This CDR3 is built from 15 residues. Trimming took 3 bases from V and 5 from J; bases not matched to a gene: 10. The germline CDR1 and CDR2 sequences are MGHRA and YSYEKL.

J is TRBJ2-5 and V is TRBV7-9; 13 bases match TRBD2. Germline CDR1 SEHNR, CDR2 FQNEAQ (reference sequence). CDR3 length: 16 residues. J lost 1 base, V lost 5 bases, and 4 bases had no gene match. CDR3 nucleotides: TGTGCCAGCAGCCCCAGACTAGCGGGGGGCCAAGAGACCCAGTACTTC. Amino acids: CASSPRLAGGQETQYF. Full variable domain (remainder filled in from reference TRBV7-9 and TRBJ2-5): DTGVSQNPRHKITKRGQNVTFRCDPISEHNRLYWYRQTLGQGPEFLTYFQNEAQLEKSRLLSDRFSAERPKGSFSTLEIQRTEQGDSAMYLCASSPRLAGGQETQYFGPGTRLLVL.

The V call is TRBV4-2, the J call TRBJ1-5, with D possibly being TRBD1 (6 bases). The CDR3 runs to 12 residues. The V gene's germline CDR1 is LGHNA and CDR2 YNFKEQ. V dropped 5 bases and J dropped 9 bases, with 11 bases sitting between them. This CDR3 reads CASSGQRGPQHF. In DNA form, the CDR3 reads TGTGCCAGCAGCGGACAGAGGGGGCCCCAGCATTTT.

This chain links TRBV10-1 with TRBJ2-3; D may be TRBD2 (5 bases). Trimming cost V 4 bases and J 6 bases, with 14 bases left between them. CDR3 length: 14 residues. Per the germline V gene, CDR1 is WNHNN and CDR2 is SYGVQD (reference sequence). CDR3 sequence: CASSGTGSRDTQYF. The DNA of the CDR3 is TGCGCCAGCAGTGGGACGGGGAGCAGGGATACGCAGTATTTT.

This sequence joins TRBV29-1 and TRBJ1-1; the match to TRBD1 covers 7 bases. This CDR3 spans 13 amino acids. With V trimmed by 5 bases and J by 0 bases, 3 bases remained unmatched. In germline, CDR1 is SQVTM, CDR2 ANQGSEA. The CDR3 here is CSVQGQMNTEAFF. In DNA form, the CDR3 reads TGCAGCGTTCAGGGACAGATGAACACTGAAGCTTTCTTT.

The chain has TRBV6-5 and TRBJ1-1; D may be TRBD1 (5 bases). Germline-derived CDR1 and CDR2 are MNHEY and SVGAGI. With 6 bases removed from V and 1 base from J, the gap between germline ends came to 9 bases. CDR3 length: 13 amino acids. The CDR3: CASRLTGNTEAFF. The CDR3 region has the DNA TGTGCCAGCAGACTTACAGGGAACACTGAAGCTTTCTTT.

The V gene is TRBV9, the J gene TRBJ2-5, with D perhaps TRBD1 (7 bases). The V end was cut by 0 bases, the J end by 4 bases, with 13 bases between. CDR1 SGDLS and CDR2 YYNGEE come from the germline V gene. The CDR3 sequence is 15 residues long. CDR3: CASSVGTGGAETQYF. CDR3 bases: TGTGCCAGCAGCGTAGGGACAGGAGGGGCAGAGACCCAGTACTTC.

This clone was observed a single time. The CDR3 loop reads CASSPSYRNTEAFF. The DNA for the CDR3 is TGTGCCAGCAGTCCTTCATACAGGAACACTGAAGCTTTCTTT. The chain couples TRBV27 to TRBJ1-1; no clear D. This CDR3 has 14 amino acids. The germline gives CDR1 MNHEY, CDR2 SMNVEV (reference sequence). V shed 5 bases and J shed 1 base, with 11 bases lying between them.

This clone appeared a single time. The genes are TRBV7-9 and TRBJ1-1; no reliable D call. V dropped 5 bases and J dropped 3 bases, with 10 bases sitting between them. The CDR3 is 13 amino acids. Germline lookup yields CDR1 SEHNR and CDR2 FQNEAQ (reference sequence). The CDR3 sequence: CASSPPRDTEAFF. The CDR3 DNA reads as TGTGCCAGCAGCCCCCCCCGTGACACTGAAGCTTTCTTT. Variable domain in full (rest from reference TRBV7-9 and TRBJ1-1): DTGVSQNPRHKITKRGQNVTFRCDPISEHNRLYWYRQTLGQGPEFLTYFQNEAQLEKSRLLSDRFSAERPKGSFSTLEIQRTEQGDSAMYLCASSPPRDTEAFFGQGTRLTVV.

DNA for the CDR3: TGTGCCAGCAGCTTTGCGCAGGACAGGGGGCCCTACAATGAGCAGTTCTTC. As protein: CASSFAQDRGPYNEQFF. The chain is built from TRBV12-1 and TRBJ2-1; TRBD1 reflects the table's D call only, with no check against the DNA. TRBV12-1 is a pseudogene segment. CDR3 length: 17 residues.

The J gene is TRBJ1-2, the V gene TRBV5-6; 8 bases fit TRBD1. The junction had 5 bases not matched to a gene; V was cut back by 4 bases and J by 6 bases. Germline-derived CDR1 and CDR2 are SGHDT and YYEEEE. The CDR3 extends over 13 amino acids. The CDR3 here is CASSTGQGDGYTF. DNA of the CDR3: TGTGCCAGCAGCACCGGACAGGGCGATGGCTACACCTTC.

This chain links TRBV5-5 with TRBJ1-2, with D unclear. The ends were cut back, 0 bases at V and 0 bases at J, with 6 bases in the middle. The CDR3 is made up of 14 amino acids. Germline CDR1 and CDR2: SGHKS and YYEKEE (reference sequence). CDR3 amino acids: CASSLVAANYGYTF. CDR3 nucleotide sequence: TGTGCCAGCAGCTTGGTGGCAGCTAACTATGGCTACACCTTC.

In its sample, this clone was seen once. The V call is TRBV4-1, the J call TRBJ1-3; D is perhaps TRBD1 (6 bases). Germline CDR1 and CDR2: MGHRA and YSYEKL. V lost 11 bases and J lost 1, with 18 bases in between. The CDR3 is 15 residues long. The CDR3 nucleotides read TGCGCCGGGTCCGGGGCGGGGGCATCTGGAAACACCATATATTTT. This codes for CAGSGAGASGNTIYF.

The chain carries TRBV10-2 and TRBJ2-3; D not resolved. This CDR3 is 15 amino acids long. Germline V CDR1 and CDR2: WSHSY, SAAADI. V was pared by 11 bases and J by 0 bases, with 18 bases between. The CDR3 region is CASNQVSPSTDTQYF. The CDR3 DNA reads TGCGCCTCGAATCAGGTGTCTCCCAGCACAGATACGCAGTATTTT.

In DNA, the CDR3 is TGTGCCAGCAGTGAAATTTGGGCGGGGGGTCCAATCACAGATACGCAGTATTTT. Its translation is CASSEIWAGGPITDTQYF. The V and J genes are TRBV6-1 and TRBJ2-3; 8 bases line up with TRBD2. V trimming: 2 bases; J trimming: 2 bases; junction bases outside the gene matches: 12. Per germline, CDR1 MNHNS and CDR2 SASEGT. The CDR3 is 18 amino acids.

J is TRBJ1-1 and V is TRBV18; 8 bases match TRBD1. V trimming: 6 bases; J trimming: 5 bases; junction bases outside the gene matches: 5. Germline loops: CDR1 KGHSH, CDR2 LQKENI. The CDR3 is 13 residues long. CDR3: CASSQGADTEAFF. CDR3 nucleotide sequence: TGTGCCAGCTCCCAGGGGGCTGATACTGAAGCTTTCTTT.

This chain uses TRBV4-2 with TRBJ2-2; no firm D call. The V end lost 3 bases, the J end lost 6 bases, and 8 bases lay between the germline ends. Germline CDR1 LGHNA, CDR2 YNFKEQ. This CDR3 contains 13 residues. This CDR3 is CASSQTQPGELFF. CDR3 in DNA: TGTGCCAGCAGCCAGACTCAGCCCGGGGAGCTGTTTTTT.